The present entry profiles one TCR beta chain with its context. The antigen remains undetermined. This sample is part of a study of STAT3 mutations in large granular lymphocyte leukemia. Turning to the study itself: Canonical activating STAT3 mutations were detected in roughly half of the longitudinally sequenced T-LGLL patients. Study conclusions and caveats: At least one immunodominant TCR beta clonotype appeared in every T-cell large granular lymphocyte leukemia patient. After therapy, about 35% of the 18 patients switched clonotypes, all new clones STAT3 wild type. Differing intervals and regimens complicate linking therapy response to clone burden.

Each sample's TCRbeta library yielded on average about 41,000 productive templates. Clones were read by immunoSEQ multiplex PCR, and TCRdb kept only the in-frame ones, dropping some. The sample lists 35,000 to 50,000 clones; roughly 81% were seen once. The CDR3 is 15 residues long. The V and J ends lost 0 bases and 0 bases respectively, with 9 bases between them. From germline, CDR1 is SGDLS and CDR2 YYNGEE. V and J are TRBV9 and TRBJ2-5; D might be TRBD2 (5 bases). This TCR was recovered from a human donor with T large granular lymphocyte leukemia. Some clones in this sample may be carry-over from other donors' samples. Sequenced input: PBMCs. For the CDR3, the DNA is TGTGCCAGCAGCGTAGCCCCGGGGAACCAAGAGACCCAGTACTTC. Amino acid sequence: CASSVAPGNQETQYF. Full variable domain (outside the CDR3, taken from reference TRBV9 and TRBJ2-5): DSGVTQTPKHLITATGQRVTLRCSPRSGDLSVYWYQQSLDQGLQFLIQYYNGEERAKGNILERFSAQQFPDLHSELNLSSLELGDSALYFCASSVAPGNQETQYFGPGTRLLVL.